These 31 T cell receptor beta chains were all obtained from the same sample, sequenced in a study of post-analysis software for immune sequencing data. Study results and caveats: About 5 TRBV segments occurring more often in patients than controls included TRBV5-6, TRBV5-1 and TRBV20-1.

Prepared TCR beta cDNA libraries contained unique molecular identifiers. Via MiXCR, TCRdb re-called the PCR reads, giving one row per CDR3 protein. The sample has about 260,000 distinct CDR3 sequences; about 40% are singletons. No antigen has been assigned to these receptors. The sample taken for sequencing was blood. Receptor source: a girl aged 10-17 years with multiple sclerosis.

This clonotype appeared a few times. This sequence joins TRBV24-1 and TRBJ2-1; 10 positions match TRBD1. The V gene end was trimmed by 4 bases and the J gene end by 9 bases; junction bases not matched to a gene: 11. Germline V lookup: CDR1 KGHDR, CDR2 SFDVKD. The CDR3 sequence is 16 residues long. The CDR3 DNA follows: TGTGCCACCAGTGACGGTGGGACAGGGGAGTGGGGTGAGCAGTTCTTC. Protein product: CATSDGGTGEWGEQFF.

Of note for this clonotype: Being one base from a much bigger clone, this may be a read error. The chain joins TRBV29-1 to TRBJ2-6, with D maybe TRBD1 (5 bases). Germline-derived CDR1 and CDR2 are SQVTM and ANQGSEA. The CDR3 is made up of 16 amino acids. CDR3 bases: TGCAGCGTTGAAAGTGGACCAAGCTCTGGGGCCAACGTCCGGACTTTC. This gives the protein CSVESGPSSGANVRTF.

This clonotype was counted a few times. The chain carries TRBV10-3 and TRBJ2-7; no clear D gene. This CDR3 spans 14 amino acids. CDR1 is ENHRY, CDR2 SYGVKD, per germline. V was cut by 10 bases and J by 4 bases, with 20 bases left in between. In DNA form, the CDR3 reads TGTGCCACCGCCGAGAAGGGAAAAGGGTACGAGCAGTACTTC. As protein: CATAEKGKGYEQYF.

The rearrangement joins TRBV29-1 to TRBJ2-3; 7 bases are shared with TRBD2. V lost 6 bases and J lost 3; bases outside the gene matches: 12. The length of the CDR3 is 15 residues. Germline V lookup: CDR1 SQVTM, CDR2 ANQGSEA. CDR3 protein: CSVEGTKRETDTQYF. The CDR3 DNA follows: TGCAGCGTGGAGGGGACTAAGCGGGAAACAGATACGCAGTATTTT.

The V and J genes are TRBV20-1 and TRBJ2-1; no firm D call. Looked up from germline, CDR1 is DFQATT and CDR2 is SNEGSKA (reference sequence). The CDR3 extends over 13 amino acids. V lost 4 bases to trimming and J lost 6 bases, with 13 bases between them. DNA for the CDR3: TGCAGTGCTATCTCCCCGGGCACCAATGAGCAGTTCTTC. As protein: CSAISPGTNEQFF.

This clonotype was recorded many times. The DNA of the CDR3 is TGCAGTGCTGTCCTTGGGGGTTCCTATGGCTACACCTTC. This codes for CSAVLGGSYGYTF. The J gene is TRBJ1-2, the V gene TRBV20-1, with TRBD1 as a possible D gene (5 bases). Germline V gene data show CDR1 as DFQATT and CDR2 as SNEGSKA (reference sequence). Trimming removed 5 bases at V and 4 bases at J, with 14 bases between. The CDR3 runs 13 residues.

In its sample, this clonotype was seen once. The rearrangement links TRBV3-1 to TRBJ2-1, with 8 bases identical to TRBD2. From germline, CDR1 is LGHDT and CDR2 YNNKEL (reference sequence). V lost 4 bases and J lost 7; bases outside the gene matches: 15. This CDR3 comprises 17 residues. CDR3 DNA: TGTGCCAGCAGCCGCGGGACTAGAATCGGTAGGGCGAATGAGCAGTTCTTC. Translating it yields CASSRGTRIGRANEQFF.

CDR3 sequence reads: CASSQPGQVSTGANVLTF. CDR3 bases: TGTGCCAGCAGCCAACCGGGACAGGTTTCTACTGGGGCCAACGTCCTGACTTTC. This chain links TRBV6-1 with TRBJ2-6, with 8 bases matching TRBD1. Trimming cost V 6 bases and J 2 bases; bases outside gene matches: 12. Per germline, CDR1 MNHNS and CDR2 SASEGT. CDR3 length equals 18 residues.

This chain connects TRBV25-1 to TRBJ1-1; D is ambiguous. This CDR3 has 12 residues. Germline V lookup: CDR1 MGHDK, CDR2 SYGVNS. The V end was cut by 7 bases, the J end by 1 base, with 7 bases between. The CDR3 loop reads CASIKENTEAFF. Written as DNA, the CDR3 is TGTGCCAGCATAAAGGAGAACACTGAAGCTTTCTTT.

About this clonotype: This sequence may be a read error, since a much larger clone differs from it by one base. This CDR3 reads CAGVRQGGAPGELFF. The CDR3 bases are TGTGCCGGCGTTAGACAGGGAGGGGCCCCCGGGGAGCTGTTTTTT. The chain combines TRBV6-1 with TRBJ2-2; D possibly matches TRBD1 or TRBD2 (7 bases each). Germline lookup yields CDR1 MNHNS and CDR2 SASEGT. This CDR3 is 15 amino acids long. V was clipped by 11 bases and J by 6 bases, with 22 bases between them.

As regards this clonotype: The conserved phenylalanine or tryptophan is not found at the CDR3 terminus, so this likely reflects a read error. This rearrangement joins TRBV10-3 to TRBJ2-3; 12 nucleotides match TRBD2. Germline assignment: CDR1 ENHRY and CDR2 SYGVKD. Losses at the gene ends were 2 bases for V and 8 bases for J; bases not matched to a gene: 5. The CDR3 consists of 15 residues. The CDR3 nucleotides are TGTGCCATCAGTGAGCTAGCGGGGGGGCCGGGTACGCAGTATTGT. Amino acid sequence: CAISELAGGPGTQYC.

Notes on this clonotype: This may be a read error, as it is one base from a much larger clone. The CDR3 spells CATSVGLGVEQFF. DNA of the CDR3: TGTGCCACCAGTGTCGGATTGGGGGTTGAGCAGTTCTTC. This chain links TRBV24-1 with TRBJ2-1; the D call may be TRBD1 or TRBD2 (5 bases each). V was trimmed by 5 bases and J by 9 bases, leaving 13 bases between them. Germline CDR1 KGHDR, CDR2 SFDVKD. The CDR3 extends over 13 amino acids.

This chain uses TRBV5-1 with TRBJ1-5, with 9 bases identical to TRBD1. Per the germline V gene, CDR1 is SGHRS and CDR2 is YFSETQ. With V trimmed by 7 bases and J by 9 bases, 11 bases remained unmatched. This CDR3 spans 14 amino acids. The CDR3 DNA is TGCGCCAGCGCGGCGGGACAGGGTGGATCGCCCCAGCATTTT. Amino acids: CASAAGQGGSPQHF.

This CDR3 reads CASSPRGTVSYNEQFF. The CDR3 region has the DNA TGTGCCAGCAGCCCCCGGGGGACAGTCTCCTACAATGAGCAGTTCTTC. The chain combines TRBV7-8 with TRBJ2-1; TRBD1 is a possible D gene (7 bases). The CDR3 consists of 16 residues. In germline, CDR1 is SGHVS, CDR2 FQNEAQ. V was cut by 5 bases and J by 0 bases, with 14 bases left in between.

This clonotype came up many times. This sequence joins TRBV6-1 and TRBJ2-5; 9 bases match TRBD2. Germline CDR1 reads MNHNS; CDR2 reads SASEGT. The CDR3 contains 15 residues. V lost 3 bases to trimming and J lost 4 bases; unmatched junction nucleotides: 6. This chain's CDR3 is CASSEYGTSRETQYF. CDR3 sequence (DNA): TGTGCCAGCAGTGAGTACGGGACTAGCAGAGAGACCCAGTACTTC.

This sequence joins TRBV5-5 and TRBJ2-4; D not certain. Germline CDR1 and CDR2: SGHKS and YYEKEE (reference sequence). The V end was cut by 4 bases, the J end by 0 bases, with 14 bases between. CDR3 length: 16 amino acids. The CDR3: CASSRTQVPAKNIQYF. The CDR3 DNA reads as TGTGCCAGCAGCCGGACCCAGGTACCAGCCAAAAACATTCAGTACTTC.

In DNA form, the CDR3 reads TGTGCCACCTTTGGCGGGAGCCGCTGCGAGCAGTACTTC. This encodes CATFGGSRCEQYF. The rearrangement uses TRBV6-4 and TRBJ2-7, with 7 nucleotides matching TRBD2. With 10 bases clipped from V and 6 bases from J, the junction kept 12 bases outside the gene matches. Germline V gene data show CDR1 as MRHNA and CDR2 as SNTAGT. CDR3 length: 13 amino acids.

A note on this clonotype: It may be a read error: a sequence one base away is much more abundant. The conserved phenylalanine or tryptophan normally closing the CDR3 is absent here, so this likely arose from a read error. The rearrangement uses TRBV4-1 and TRBJ2-3; 8 positions agree with TRBD2. CDR3 length equals 17 residues. The V gene end was trimmed by 0 bases and the J gene end by 1 base; junction bases not matched to a gene: 6. Germline CDR1 is MGHRA and CDR2 is YSYEKL. The CDR3 reads CASSQDGAGAGTDTQYL. Written as DNA, the CDR3 is TGCGCCAGCAGCCAAGATGGAGCGGGGGCTGGCACAGATACGCAGTATTTG.

V and J are TRBV7-9 and TRBJ2-3; 10 nucleotides line up with TRBD2. The J segment lost 5 bases and the V segment lost 5 bases, leaving 10 bases of the junction unmatched. Germline V gives CDR1 SEHNR, CDR2 FQNEAQ (reference sequence). The CDR3 covers 16 residues. CDR3 bases: TGTGCCAGCAGCGGTACCCTAGCGGGAGAACGAGATACGCAGTATTTT. Translating gives CASSGTLAGERDTQYF.

J is TRBJ2-1 and V is TRBV10-3, with 7 positions matching TRBD2. The CDR3 runs to 14 residues. The V segment lost 8 bases and the J segment 4 bases; nucleotides outside the gene matches: 8. Germline V gene data show CDR1 as ENHRY and CDR2 as SYGVKD. The DNA for the CDR3 is TGTGCCATCGCGGGGGAGCCCGGGTACAATGAGCAGTTCTTC. This codes for CAIAGEPGYNEQFF.

A note on this clonotype: Relative to the germline gene, one junction end is altered; a read error may explain this. This chain uses TRBV12-3 or TRBV12-4 with TRBJ2-3; no clear D. The CDR3 is 12 residues long. The CDR3 spells CASSPYPDTEYF. Here the CDR3 DNA reads TGTGCCAGCAGCCCTTACCCAGATACGGAGTATTTT.

This clonotype was observed many times. The chain employs TRBV28 and TRBJ2-1; D not certain. V was shortened by 3 bases and J by 14 bases, with 14 bases between the two germline ends. The CDR3 is 12 residues long. From germline, CDR1 is MDHEN and CDR2 SYDVKM. The CDR3 DNA is TGTGCCAGCAGTTTGTGGACGGGTACGAAGTTCTTC. Its translation is CASSLWTGTKFF.

V usage is TRBV6-6 and J usage is TRBJ2-7; no firm D call. Trimming removed 6 bases at V and 0 bases at J, with 12 bases between. Germline values: CDR1 MNHNY, CDR2 SVGAGI (reference sequence). The CDR3 has 14 residues. The CDR3 DNA sequence: TGTGCCAGCAGCCCTACGTCTCCCTCCTACGAGCAGTACTTC. As protein: CASSPTSPSYEQYF.

This clonotype was counted at least ten times. The chain has TRBV3-1 and TRBJ2-1; 10 nucleotides match TRBD2. Germline loops: CDR1 LGHDT, CDR2 YNNKEL (reference sequence). This CDR3 spans 16 amino acids. V lost 2 bases to trimming and J lost 3 bases; unmatched junction nucleotides: 4. The CDR3 DNA follows: TGTGCCAGCAGCCAACTAGCGGGAGCCTTCTACAATGAGCAGTTCTTC. It yields the protein CASSQLAGAFYNEQFF.

This clonotype was found a few times. Given a much more abundant clone one base away, this may be a read error. The gene calls are TRBV5-1 and TRBJ2-6; no definite D call. The V gene's germline CDR1 is SGHRS and CDR2 YFSETQ. This CDR3 has 16 amino acids. CDR3 region: CASGLVELSGANVLTF. The CDR3, as DNA: TGCGCCAGCGGCTTGGTTGAGCTGTCTGGGGCCAACGTCCTGACTTTC.

This clonotype was counted at least ten times. The rearrangement joins TRBV15 to TRBJ1-2; TRBD1 agrees at 9 bases. This CDR3 is 15 amino acids long. Germline V CDR1 and CDR2: LNHNV, YYDKDF (reference sequence). V gave up 8 bases and J gave up 8 bases; unmatched junction bases: 15. The CDR3 coding sequence is TGTGCCACCGCCGGGACAGGGATAGATGACGCAGGCTACACCTTC. Residues: CATAGTGIDDAGYTF.

This clonotype was seen a few times. A much larger clone lies one base from this, so it may be a read error. The chain combines TRBV27 with TRBJ2-1; TRBD1 aligns across 8 bases. The better agreement between TRBJ2-7 and the DNA end casts doubt on the J call. The CDR3 has 14 amino acids. From germline, CDR1 is MNHEY and CDR2 SMNVEV (reference sequence). DNA for the CDR3: TGTGCCAGCAGCCCAGGGGGCCGGTTGGATGAGCAGTACTTC. This gives the protein CASSPGGRLDEQYF.

Many counts were recorded for this clonotype. The CDR3: CASAIGQNTDTQYF. DNA of the CDR3: TGTGCCAGCGCCATCGGACAGAACACAGATACGCAGTATTTT. V gene TRBV10-3 combines with J gene TRBJ2-3, with D possibly TRBD1 on 6 matching bases. Germline CDR1 ENHRY, CDR2 SYGVKD. This CDR3 region has 14 residues. V dropped 10 bases and J dropped 2 bases, with 16 bases sitting between them.

The chain employs TRBV29-1 and TRBJ2-2; D might be TRBD1 or TRBD2, each matching 5 bases. This CDR3 has 15 amino acids. The V gene lost 6 bases and the J gene lost 0 bases, with 14 bases spanning the gap. Germline V gene data show CDR1 as SQVTM and CDR2 as ANQGSEA. The CDR3 is CSVSRGGPNTGELFF. As DNA, the CDR3 is TGCAGCGTGAGCCGGGGCGGACCGAACACCGGGGAGCTGTTTTTT.

This clonotype was counted at least ten times. The rearrangement joins TRBV20-1 to TRBJ2-4; D perhaps matches TRBD2 (6 bases). CDR3 size: 17 residues. The germline V and J ends were trimmed by 3 bases and 7 bases, with 25 bases remaining between them. Germline lookup yields CDR1 DFQATT and CDR2 SNEGSKA (reference sequence). The CDR3 reads CSASPTSLGGLGNIQYF. In DNA form, the CDR3 reads TGCAGTGCTAGCCCGACTAGTTTAGGAGGTCTTGGGAACATTCAGTACTTC.

Regarding this clonotype: A much bigger clone sits one base away, suggesting this may be a read error. The chain couples TRBV5-1 to TRBJ2-3, with D perhaps matching TRBD1 (6 bases). The CDR3 has 16 amino acids. Trimming stripped 1 base from V and 0 bases from J, with 12 bases between. The germline gives CDR1 SGHRS, CDR2 YFSETQ. CDR3 in amino acids: CASSLWGRMSTDTQYF. In nucleotides, the CDR3 is TGCGCCAGCAGCTTGTGGGGGCGAATGAGCACAGATACGCAGTATTTT.